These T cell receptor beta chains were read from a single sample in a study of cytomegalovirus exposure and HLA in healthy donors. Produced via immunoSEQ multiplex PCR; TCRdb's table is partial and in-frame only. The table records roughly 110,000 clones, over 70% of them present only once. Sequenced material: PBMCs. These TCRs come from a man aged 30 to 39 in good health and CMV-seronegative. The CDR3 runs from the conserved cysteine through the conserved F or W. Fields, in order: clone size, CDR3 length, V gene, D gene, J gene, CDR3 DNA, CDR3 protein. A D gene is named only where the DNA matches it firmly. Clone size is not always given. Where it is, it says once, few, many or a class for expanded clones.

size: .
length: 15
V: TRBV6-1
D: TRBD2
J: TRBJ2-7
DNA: TGTGCCAGCGGGACCGGGACTAGCGGTACCTACGAGCAGTACTTC
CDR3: CASGTGTSGTYEQYF

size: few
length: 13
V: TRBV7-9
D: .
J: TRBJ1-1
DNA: TGTGCCAGCAGCTTAGCCAGAAACACTGAAGCTTTCTTT
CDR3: CASSLARNTEAFF

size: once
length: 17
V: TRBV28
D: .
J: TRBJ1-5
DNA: TGTGCCAGCAGTTTATATCAAGGCGGGGGGGAAAATCAGCCCCAGCATTTT
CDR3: CASSLYQGGGENQPQHF

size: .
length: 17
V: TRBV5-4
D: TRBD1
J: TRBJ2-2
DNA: TGTGCCAGCAGCACCTACAGGGGTTTGGGGACGGCCGGGGAGCTGTTTTTT
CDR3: CASSTYRGLGTAGELFF

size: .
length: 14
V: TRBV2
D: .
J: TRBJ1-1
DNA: TGTGCCACCTCCTATGGGGGGTCGAACACTGAAGCTTTCTTT
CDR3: CATSYGGSNTEAFF

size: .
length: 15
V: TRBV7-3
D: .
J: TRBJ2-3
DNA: TGTGCCAGCAGCTTAACGGGGGGTACGCAAGATACGCAGTATTTT
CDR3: CASSLTGGTQDTQYF

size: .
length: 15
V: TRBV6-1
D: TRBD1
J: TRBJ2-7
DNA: TGTGCCAGCAGTCCAATGGACAGGGGGCCTTACGAGCAGTACTTC
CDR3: CASSPMDRGPYEQYF

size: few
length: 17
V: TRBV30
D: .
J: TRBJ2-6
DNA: TGTGCCCTTGAGTTAAACGGACTGATTACTGGGGCCAACGTCCTGACTTTC
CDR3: CALELNGLITGANVLTF

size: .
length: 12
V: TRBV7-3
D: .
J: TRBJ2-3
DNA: TGTGCCAGCAGCTATAGCGGAGGTACGCAGTATTTT
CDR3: CASSYSGGTQYF

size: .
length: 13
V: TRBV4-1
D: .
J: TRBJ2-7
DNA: TGCGCCAGCAGCCAAGACAGGGCCTACGAGCAGTACTTC
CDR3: CASSQDRAYEQYF

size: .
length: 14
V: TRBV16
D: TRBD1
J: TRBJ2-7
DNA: TGTGCCAGCAGCCTCGAAGGCCAGGGGGATGAGCAGTACTTC
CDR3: CASSLEGQGDEQYF

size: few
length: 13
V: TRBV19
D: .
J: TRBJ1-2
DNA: TGTGCCAGTTCAGTGGGAGGGGTCTATGGCTACACCTTC
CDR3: CASSVGGVYGYTF

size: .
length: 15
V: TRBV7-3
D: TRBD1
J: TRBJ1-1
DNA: TGTGCCAGCAGCTTACAGGGGGCGGCCCCCACTGAAGCTTTCTTT
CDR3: CASSLQGAAPTEAFF

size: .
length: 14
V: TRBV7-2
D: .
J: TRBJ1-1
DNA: TGTGCCAGCAGCTTAGTAGGCGGGATCACTGAAGCTTTCTTT
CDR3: CASSLVGGITEAFF

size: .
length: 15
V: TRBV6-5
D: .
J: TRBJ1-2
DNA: TGTGCCAGCAGTTACTTTGCGACTCCTACCTATGGCTACACCTTC
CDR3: CASSYFATPTYGYTF

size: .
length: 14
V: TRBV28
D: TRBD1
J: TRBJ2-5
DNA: TGTGCCAGCAGTTTATCCGGGACAGGGGCGACCCAGTACTTC
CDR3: CASSLSGTGATQYF

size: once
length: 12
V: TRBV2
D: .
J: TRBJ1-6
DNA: TGTGCCAGCAGGGGGGGAAGCTCACCCCTCCACTTT
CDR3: CASRGGSSPLHF

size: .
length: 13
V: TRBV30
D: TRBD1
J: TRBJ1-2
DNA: TGTGCCTGGAGGTACCGGGGACAGCCCTCCTACACCTTC
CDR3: CAWRYRGQPSYTF

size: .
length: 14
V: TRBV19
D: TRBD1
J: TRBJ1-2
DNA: TGTGCCAGTAGAGAGGGACAGGGAATCTATGGCTACACCTTC
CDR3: CASREGQGIYGYTF

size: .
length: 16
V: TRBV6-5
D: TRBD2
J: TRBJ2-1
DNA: TGTGCCAGCAGTTACTCAGGCGGGAGCTCCTACAATGAGCAGTTCTTC
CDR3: CASSYSGGSSYNEQFF

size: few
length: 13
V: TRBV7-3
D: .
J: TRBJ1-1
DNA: TGTGCCAGCAGCTTGGGAGGCGGCACTGAAGCTTTCTTT
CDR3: CASSLGGGTEAFF

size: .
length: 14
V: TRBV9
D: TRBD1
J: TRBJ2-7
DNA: TGTGCCAGCAGCAGCCGGGACAGGACCTACGAGCAGTACTTC
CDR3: CASSSRDRTYEQYF

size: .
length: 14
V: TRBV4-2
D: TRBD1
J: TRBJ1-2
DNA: TGTGCCAGCAGCTCACGGACAGGGTACTATGGCTACACCTTC
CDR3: CASSSRTGYYGYTF

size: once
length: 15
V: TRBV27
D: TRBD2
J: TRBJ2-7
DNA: TGTGCCAGCCGCAGCCCGCTAGCGGGGGATTACGAGCAGTACTTC
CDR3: CASRSPLAGDYEQYF

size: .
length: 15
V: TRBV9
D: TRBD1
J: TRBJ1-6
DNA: TGTGCCAGCAGCGCCCGGACAGGGGAAAATTCACCCCTCCACTTT
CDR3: CASSARTGENSPLHF

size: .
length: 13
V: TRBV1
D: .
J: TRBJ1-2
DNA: TGCACCAGCAGCCAAGAGGGGCAGCCCAACTACACCTTC
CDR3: CTSSQEGQPNYTF

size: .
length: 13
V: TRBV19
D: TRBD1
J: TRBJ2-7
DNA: TGTGCCAGTAGTATAGGACAGGGCTACGAGCAGTACTTC
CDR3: CASSIGQGYEQYF

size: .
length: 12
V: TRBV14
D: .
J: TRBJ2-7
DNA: TGTGCCAGCAGCCAAGATCTCTACGAGCAGTACTTC
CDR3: CASSQDLYEQYF

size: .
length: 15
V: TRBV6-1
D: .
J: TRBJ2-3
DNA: TGTGCCAGCAGTGAATGGACAGCGAGCACAGATACGCAGTATTTT
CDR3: CASSEWTASTDTQYF

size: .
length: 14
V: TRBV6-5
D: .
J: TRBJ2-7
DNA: TGTGCCAGCAGGCGGGACGGGACCTCCTACGAGCAGTACTTC
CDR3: CASRRDGTSYEQYF

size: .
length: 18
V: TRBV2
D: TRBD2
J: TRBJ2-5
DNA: TGTGCCAGCAGCGACGCAGGACTAGCGGGAGGGCCTGGAGAGACCCAGTACTTC
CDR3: CASSDAGLAGGPGETQYF

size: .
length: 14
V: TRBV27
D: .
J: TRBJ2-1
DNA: TGTGCCAGCAGTTCGGTGCTCGGGTTGCATGAGCAGTTCTTC
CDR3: CASSSVLGLHEQFF

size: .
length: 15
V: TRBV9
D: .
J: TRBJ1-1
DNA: TGTGCCAGCAGCGTAGGAGGGTCGAGGAACACTGAAGCTTTCTTT
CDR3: CASSVGGSRNTEAFF

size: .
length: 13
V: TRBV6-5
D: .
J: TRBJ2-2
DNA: TGTGCCAGCGAATCCCGGCAGGCCGGGGAGCTGTTTTTT
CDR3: CASESRQAGELFF

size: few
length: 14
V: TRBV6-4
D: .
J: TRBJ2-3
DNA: TGTGCCAGCAGTGAAGGGGGGGGCACAGATACGCAGTATTTT
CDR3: CASSEGGGTDTQYF

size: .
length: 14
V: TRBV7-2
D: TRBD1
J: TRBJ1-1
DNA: TGTGCCAGCAGCTCGGGACAGGGGTACACTGAAGCTTTCTTT
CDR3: CASSSGQGYTEAFF

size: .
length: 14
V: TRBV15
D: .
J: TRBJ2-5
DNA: TGTGCCACCAGCAGAGTGAGCAGGGGAGAGACCCAGTACTTC
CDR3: CATSRVSRGETQYF

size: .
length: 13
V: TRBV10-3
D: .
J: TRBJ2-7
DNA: TGTGCCATCAGTGATGGACTGGAGGCCGAGCAGTACTTC
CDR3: CAISDGLEAEQYF

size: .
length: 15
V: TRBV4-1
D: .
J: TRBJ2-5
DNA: TGCGCCAGCAGCAATAGAGGGATTGGTCAAGAGACCCAGTACTTC
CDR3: CASSNRGIGQETQYF

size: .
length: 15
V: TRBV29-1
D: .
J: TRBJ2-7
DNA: TGCAGCGTTGAAGTTCACAGGGTGAACTCCTACGAGCAGTACTTC
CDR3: CSVEVHRVNSYEQYF

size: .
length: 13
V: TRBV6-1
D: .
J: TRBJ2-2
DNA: TGTGCCAGCAGTGCCATGAACACCGGGGAGCTGTTTTTT
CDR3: CASSAMNTGELFF

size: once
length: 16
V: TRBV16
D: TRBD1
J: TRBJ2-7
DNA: TGTGCCAGCAGCCAATCGAGAGGGGGCTACTCCTACGAGCAGTACTTC
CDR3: CASSQSRGGYSYEQYF

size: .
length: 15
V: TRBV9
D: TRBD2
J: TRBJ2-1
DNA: TGTGCCAGCAGCTGGAGACTAGCGGGGCCGTCCGGGCTGTTCTTC
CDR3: CASSWRLAGPSGLFF

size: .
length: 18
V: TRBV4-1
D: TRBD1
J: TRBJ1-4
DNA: TGCGCCAGCAGCCAAGGGCCCGCCGGGACAGGGGGCAACGAAAAACTGTTTTTT
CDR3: CASSQGPAGTGGNEKLFF

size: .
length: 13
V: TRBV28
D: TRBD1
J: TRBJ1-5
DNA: TGTGCCACAGGACAGGGCGGCAATCAGCCCCAGCATTTT
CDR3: CATGQGGNQPQHF

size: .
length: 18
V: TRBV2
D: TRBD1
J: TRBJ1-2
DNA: TGTGCCAGCAGCCCAGTAGGGACAGGGAGATCAGCTAACTATGGCTACACCTTC
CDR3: CASSPVGTGRSANYGYTF

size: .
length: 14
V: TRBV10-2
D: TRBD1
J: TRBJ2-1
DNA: TGCGCCAGCAGGGGACAGGGCTCCTACAATGAGCAGTTCTTC
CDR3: CASRGQGSYNEQFF

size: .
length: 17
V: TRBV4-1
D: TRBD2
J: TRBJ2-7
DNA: TGCGCCAGCAGCCAGGGGCGACTAGCGGGGGGGCCCTACGAGCAGTACTTC
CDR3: CASSQGRLAGGPYEQYF

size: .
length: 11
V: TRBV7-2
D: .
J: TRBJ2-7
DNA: TGTGCCAGCAGCCTCCAGTCCTGGCAGTACTTC
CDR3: CASSLQSWQYF

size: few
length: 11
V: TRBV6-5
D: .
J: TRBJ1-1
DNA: TGTGCCAGCGCCGGGGGCACTGAAGCTTTCTTT
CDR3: CASAGGTEAFF

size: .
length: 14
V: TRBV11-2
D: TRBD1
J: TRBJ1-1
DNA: TGTGCCAGCAGCTTAGGGACAGGGAAAACTGAAGCTTTCTTT
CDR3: CASSLGTGKTEAFF

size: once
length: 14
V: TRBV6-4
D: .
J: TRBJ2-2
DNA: TGTGCCAGCAGTGACAGGGCGGGGACCGGGGAGCTGTTTTTT
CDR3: CASSDRAGTGELFF

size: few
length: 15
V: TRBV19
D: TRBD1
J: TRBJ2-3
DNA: TGTGCCAGTAGCACCGGGACAGGGCGTGACGATACGCAGTATTTT
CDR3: CASSTGTGRDDTQYF

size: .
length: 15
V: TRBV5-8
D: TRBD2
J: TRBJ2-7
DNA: TGTGCCAGCAGCTTGAGTAGCGGGAGCTTCTACGAGCAGTACTTC
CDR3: CASSLSSGSFYEQYF

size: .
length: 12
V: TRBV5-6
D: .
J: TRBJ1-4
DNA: TGTGCCAGCAGCTTGGTAAGGGGAAAACTGTTTTTT
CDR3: CASSLVRGKLFF

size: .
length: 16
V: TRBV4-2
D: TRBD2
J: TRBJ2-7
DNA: TGTGCCAGCAGTGGGATAGGGAGCGGGAGCTCCTACGAGCAGTACTTC
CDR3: CASSGIGSGSSYEQYF

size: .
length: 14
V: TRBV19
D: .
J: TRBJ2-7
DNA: TGTGCCAGTAGTATACAGGGGAGCCCCTACGAGCAGTACTTC
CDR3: CASSIQGSPYEQYF

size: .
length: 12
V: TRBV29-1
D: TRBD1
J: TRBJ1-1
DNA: TGCAGCGGACAGGACAGGGGGGTCGAAGCTTTCTTT
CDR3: CSGQDRGVEAFF

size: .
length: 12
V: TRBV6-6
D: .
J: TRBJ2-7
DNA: TGTGCCAGCAGCCCGCACAGGGAAGAGCAGTACTTC
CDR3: CASSPHREEQYF

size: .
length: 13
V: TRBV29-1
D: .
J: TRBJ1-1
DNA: TGCAGCGTCCGACCCGGGGGGGCCGTCGAAGCTTTCTTT
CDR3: CSVRPGGAVEAFF